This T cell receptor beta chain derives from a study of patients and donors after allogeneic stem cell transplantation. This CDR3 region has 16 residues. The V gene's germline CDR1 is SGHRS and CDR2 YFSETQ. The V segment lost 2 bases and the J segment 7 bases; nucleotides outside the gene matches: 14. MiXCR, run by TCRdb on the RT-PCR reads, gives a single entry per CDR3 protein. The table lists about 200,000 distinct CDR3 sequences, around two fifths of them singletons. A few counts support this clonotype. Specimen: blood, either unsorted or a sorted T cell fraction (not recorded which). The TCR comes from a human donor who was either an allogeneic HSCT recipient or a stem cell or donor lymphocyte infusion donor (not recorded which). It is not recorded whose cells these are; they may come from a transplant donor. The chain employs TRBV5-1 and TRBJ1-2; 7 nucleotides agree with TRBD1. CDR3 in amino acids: CASSFVTGTLDGGYTF. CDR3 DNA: TGCGCCAGCAGCTTCGTGACAGGGACTCTCGATGGTGGCTACACCTTC.